The present T cell receptor beta chain was sequenced within a study of OX40 agonist ivuxolimab in advanced cancers. Study at large: All patients had ivuxolimab intravenously every 2 weeks at 0.01 to 10 mg/kg. Notes on the study in general: Clonal expansion in partial responders at 0.1-3.0 mg/kg ranked among the lowest. Within 6 weeks, CD4+ and CD8+ blood T cells expanded clonally at 0.1 to 3.0 mg/kg.

This clone showed up just once. The antigen is unknown. Sequencing was performed with immunoSEQ multiplex PCR; in TCRdb, only in-frame clones are kept and a portion is missing. The repertoire holds under 85,000 clones, with roughly 81% as singletons. Germline V gene data show CDR1 as LNHDA and CDR2 as SQIVND (reference sequence). There are 16 residues in the CDR3. Trimming cost V 2 bases and J 5 bases; bases outside gene matches: 10. Autoimmune disease history or systemic immunosuppression was exclusionary. This receptor was identified in an adult with an advanced solid tumor such as melanoma, head and neck, liver or kidney cancer. The V gene is TRBV19, the J gene TRBJ2-5, with 8 bases identical to TRBD1. Material: CD4+ or CD8+ T cells sorted from blood, obtained in a trial of the OX40 agonist ivuxolimab. The CDR3 DNA follows: TGTGCCAGTAGTATATCAGGGGGCCCAGGGCGGGAGACCCAGTACTTC. It encodes CASSISGGPGRETQYF.